A single sample is the source of the 12 T cell receptor beta chains below, sequenced in a study of cytomegalovirus exposure and HLA in healthy donors. Use of 60 Vbeta and 13 Jbeta primers characterized the PCR. The protocol was immunoSEQ multiplex PCR, while the TCRdb copy is restricted to in-frame clones and leaves out a portion. The table shows about 150,000 clones, with more than 60% occurring only once. The sample taken for sequencing was PBMCs. These TCRs come from a man aged 18-30 years in good health and CMV-seropositive.

This sequence joins TRBV25-1 and TRBJ2-5, with TRBD2 matching 11 bases. V dropped 10 bases and J dropped 3; count of bases not matched to a gene: 7. Germline V gives CDR1 MGHDK, CDR2 SYGVNS. There are 14 residues in the CDR3. This CDR3 reads CATSSGRLEETQYF. CDR3 bases: TGTGCCACCTCTAGCGGGAGGTTAGAAGAGACCCAGTACTTC.

The V and J genes are TRBV5-4 and TRBJ2-7, with TRBD1 identical over 11 bases. V shed 4 bases, J shed 2 bases, and the junction held 5 bases outside the gene matches. Germline CDR1 is SGHNT and CDR2 is YYREEE (reference sequence). The CDR3 is 15 amino acids. This chain's CDR3 is CASSRGGQGAYEQYF. The CDR3 DNA is TGTGCCAGCAGCCGTGGGGGACAGGGGGCCTACGAGCAGTACTTC.

This clone was seen only a few times. V is TRBV29-1 and J is TRBJ2-7; 7 nucleotides align to TRBD2. The germline V gene encodes CDR1 SQVTM and CDR2 ANQGSEA. The junction had 9 bases not matched to a gene; V was cut back by 5 bases and J by 2 bases. The CDR3 has 14 residues. The CDR3 loop reads CSVHPGGEPYEQYF. The CDR3 DNA follows: TGCAGCGTTCATCCTGGGGGGGAACCCTACGAGCAGTACTTC.

The chain is built from TRBV9 and TRBJ1-1, with no clear D. Trimming stripped 1 base from V and 4 bases from J, with 11 bases between. The CDR3 is made up of 14 amino acids. CDR1 is SGDLS and CDR2 is YYNGEE in the germline V gene. CDR3 in DNA: TGTGCCAGCAGCGTAAACGGAGGGAGCACTGAAGCTTTCTTT. This sequence encodes CASSVNGGSTEAFF.

The chain couples TRBV30 to TRBJ2-1, with D tentatively TRBD2 (6 bases). CDR3 length equals 15 residues. Germline V gene data show CDR1 as GTSNPN and CDR2 as SVGIG (reference sequence). V lost 3 bases and J lost 6, with 18 bases in between. CDR3 region: CAWRTHPGTFNEQFF. The CDR3 coding sequence is TGTGCCTGGAGGACCCACCCGGGGACTTTCAATGAGCAGTTCTTC. The variable domain in full, completed from reference TRBV30 and TRBJ2-1, reads SQTIHQWPATLVQPVGSPLSLECTVEGTSNPNLYWYRQAAGRGLQLLFYSVGIGQISSEVPQNLSASRPQDRQFILSSKKLLLSDSGFYLCAWRTHPGTFNEQFFGPGTRLTVL.

The rearrangement joins TRBV28 to TRBJ2-7; the D is unclear. The CDR3 covers 14 residues. Germline loops: CDR1 MDHEN, CDR2 SYDVKM. The germline V and J ends were trimmed by 7 bases and 3 bases, with 16 bases remaining between them. CDR3 sequence reads: CASTSVKPIYEQYF. In DNA, the CDR3 is TGTGCCAGCACCTCGGTCAAACCTATCTACGAGCAGTACTTC.

Note on this clone: Since no conserved phenylalanine or tryptophan closes the CDR3, a read error is the likely cause. The V and J genes are TRBV6-1 and TRBJ1-2; 8 bases map to TRBD1. The CDR3 spans 15 residues. The V gene end was trimmed by 1 base and the J gene end by 4 bases; junction bases not matched to a gene: 5. CDR1 MNHNS and CDR2 SASEGT come from the germline V gene. DNA for the CDR3: TGTGCCAGCAGTGAAGAAGTACAGGGGGTCTATGGCTACACCCTC. Protein: CASSEEVQGVYGYTL.

V and J are TRBV5-4 and TRBJ2-1, with 12 bases fitting TRBD2. Germline values: CDR1 SGHNT, CDR2 YYREEE (reference sequence). J lost 8 bases, V lost 5 bases, and 8 bases had no gene match. The CDR3 spans 15 residues. CDR3 amino acids: CASRPTSGRFDEQFF. The CDR3 DNA reads TGTGCCAGCAGGCCTACTAGCGGGAGGTTCGATGAGCAGTTCTTC. The variable domain in full, completed from reference TRBV5-4 and TRBJ2-1, reads ETGVTQSPTHLIKTRGQQVTLRCSSQSGHNTVSWYQQALGQGPQFIFQYYREEENGRGNFPPRFSGLQFPNYSSELNVNALELDDSALYLCASRPTSGRFDEQFFGPGTRLTVL.

The V and J genes are TRBV14 and TRBJ2-2; D unresolved. In germline, CDR1 is SGHDN, CDR2 FVKESK. The CDR3 is 17 residues long. The V gene lost 4 bases and the J gene lost 0 bases, with 15 bases spanning the gap. CDR3 protein: CASSLTVAVANTGELFF. The CDR3 DNA reads as TGTGCCAGCAGCCTTACGGTAGCTGTCGCGAACACCGGGGAGCTGTTTTTT.

The rearrangement uses TRBV5-4 and TRBJ1-3; D is unresolved. The CDR3 sequence is 12 residues long. V dropped 4 bases and J dropped 8 bases, with 10 bases sitting between them. Germline V gene data show CDR1 as SGHNT and CDR2 as YYREEE (reference sequence). The CDR3 nucleotides are TGTGCCAGCAGCAGCCGGGATGACACCATATATTTT. It translates to CASSSRDDTIYF.

The gene calls are TRBV5-1 and TRBJ2-1; 9 nucleotides line up with TRBD2. The CDR3 contains 16 residues. Germline values: CDR1 SGHRS, CDR2 YFSETQ. Losses at the gene ends were 2 bases for V and 7 bases for J; bases not matched to a gene: 10. CDR3 coding DNA: TGCGCCAGCAGCTTCCGACTGACTAGCGGTGGGAATGAGCAGTTCTTC. Amino acid sequence: CASSFRLTSGGNEQFF.

The J gene is TRBJ2-7, the V gene TRBV14; 12 positions agree with TRBD2. CDR1 and CDR2 from the germline V gene are SGHDN and FVKESK. The CDR3 is made up of 14 amino acids. After removal of 4 bases from V and 7 bases from J, the junction contained 5 bases not matched to a gene. DNA for the CDR3: TGTGCCAGCAGCCCGACTAGCGGGAGTTCTGAGCAGTACTTC. Translation gives CASSPTSGSSEQYF. The whole variable domain, remainder taken from reference TRBV14 and TRBJ2-7, is EAGVTQFPSHSVIEKGQTVTLRCDPISGHDNLYWYRRVMGKEIKFLLHFVKESKQDESGMPNNRFLAERTGGTYSTLKVQPAELEDSGVYFCASSPTSGSSEQYFGPGTRLTVT.